This T cell receptor (beta chain) stems from a study of T-cell memory formation after mild COVID-19. Study context: Clusters of TCRs were largely donor specific. Study-level results: Most CD4+ clones that shrank were in CM and EM, while CD8+ ones turned up in EMRA. Whereas later expanders leaned CD4+, clones contracting day 15 to 85 showed a balanced CD4/CD8 makeup. Several responding clones turned up in pre-infection memory, indicating that cross-reactive memory may have taken part.

Points on this clonotype: Its antigen is currently unknown.

TCRdb recomputed calls from the 5' RACE reads with MiXCR, one row per CDR3 protein. The sample consists of just over 350,000 distinct CDR3 sequences, around 15% of them appearing once. The CDR3 totals 13 residues. The germline gives CDR1 MNHNS, CDR2 SASEGT. Trimming pared 6 bases from V and 9 bases from J, leaving 12 bases between. J is TRBJ1-6 and V is TRBV6-1; D is uncertain. The sample was PBMCs or a T cell subset sorted from them (not recorded which). The TCR originated in a man aged 18 to 30 who had mild COVID-19 (a few samples of this study predate the infection). Cell type and time point are not known. Written as DNA, the CDR3 is TGTGCCAGCAGGAGGGTATTTGGTTCACCCCTCCACTTT. It codes for CASRRVFGSPLHF.